The entry below gives a single T cell receptor beta chain sequence along with its context. The entry originates in a study of T cells expressing NK-cell markers. TCRdb processed the 5' RACE reads again and assigns one entry to each CDR3 protein, with no DNA. In total, the table holds roughly 180,000 distinct CDR3 sequences. This CDR3 contains 16 residues. Per germline, CDR1 SGDLS and CDR2 YYNGEE. The origin of this receptor is a woman aged 18 to 75 in good health. The specimen was blood T cells: a sorted CD56 or NKG2C T cell subset, CD4+ or CD8+ T cells, or bulk PBMC T cells (not recorded which). V and J are TRBV9 and TRBJ2-6; TCRdb's D call of TRBD1 is untestable without DNA. This CDR3 reads CASSPGEGAGANVLTF.